The clone carrying this TCR beta chain was counted once. Its specificity is unknown. Authors' data handling: Variation in CDR3 across clinicopathological groups served as the basis for constructing a distant-metastasis classifier in papillary thyroid cancer. TCRdb re-called clones from the PCR reads using MiXCR. The V and J calls and clone size come from TCRdb's table, not from the authors' own analysis. The sample lists 20,000 or so clones; more than 30% were seen once. Every patient was untreated before thyroid surgery. The record originates from a study of metastatic and nonmetastatic thyroid tumors. At the level of the study: Repertoires from blood and tumor or nodule tissue of malignant and benign thyroid patients were compared. Study-wide results and limits: The study reportedly found significantly higher TCR beta diversity in malignant thyroid tumors than benign nodules, in blood and tumor.

The V gene's germline CDR1 is KGHSH and CDR2 LQKENI. The V end lost 3 bases, the J end lost 6 bases, and 9 bases lay between the germline ends. The CDR3 is 12 residues long. The sequence came from a male donor with papillary thyroid cancer or a benign thyroid nodule (not recorded which). Some clones in this sample may be carry-over from other donors' samples. Sequenced: blood. V and J are TRBV18 and TRBJ2-7, with D possibly matching TRBD1 (6 bases). CDR3 amino acids: CASSPDSGEQYF. DNA of the CDR3: TGTGCCAGCTCACCGGACAGCGGCGAGCAGTACTTC.